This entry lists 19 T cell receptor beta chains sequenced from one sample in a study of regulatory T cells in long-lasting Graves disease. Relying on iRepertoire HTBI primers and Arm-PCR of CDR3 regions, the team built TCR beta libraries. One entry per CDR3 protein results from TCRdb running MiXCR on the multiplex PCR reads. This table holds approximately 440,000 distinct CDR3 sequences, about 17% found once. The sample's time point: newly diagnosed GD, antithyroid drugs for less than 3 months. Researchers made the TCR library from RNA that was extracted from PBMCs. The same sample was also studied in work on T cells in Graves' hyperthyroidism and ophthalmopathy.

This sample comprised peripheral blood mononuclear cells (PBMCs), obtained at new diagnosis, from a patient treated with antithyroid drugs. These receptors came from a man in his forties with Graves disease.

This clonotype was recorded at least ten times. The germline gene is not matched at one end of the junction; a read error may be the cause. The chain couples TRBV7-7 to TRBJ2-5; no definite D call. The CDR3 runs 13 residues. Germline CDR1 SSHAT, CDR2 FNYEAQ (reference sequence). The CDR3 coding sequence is TGTGCTAGCAGCCGCGGTAGTTCCGGGACCCAGTACTTC. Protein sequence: CASSRGSSGTQYF.

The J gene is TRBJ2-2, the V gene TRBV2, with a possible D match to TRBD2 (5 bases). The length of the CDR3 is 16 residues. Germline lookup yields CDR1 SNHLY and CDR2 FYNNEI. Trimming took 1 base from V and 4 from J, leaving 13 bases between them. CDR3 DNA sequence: TGTGCCAGCAGTGAAGATAGAGGGAGCCTCACCGGGGAGCTGTTTTTT. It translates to CASSEDRGSLTGELFF.

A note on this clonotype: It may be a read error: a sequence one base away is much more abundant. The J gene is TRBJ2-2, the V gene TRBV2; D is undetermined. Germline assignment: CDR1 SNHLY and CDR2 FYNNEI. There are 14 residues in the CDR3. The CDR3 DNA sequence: TGTGCCAGCTGTGAAGACGGGAACACCGGGGAGCTGTTTTTT. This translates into CASCEDGNTGELFF.

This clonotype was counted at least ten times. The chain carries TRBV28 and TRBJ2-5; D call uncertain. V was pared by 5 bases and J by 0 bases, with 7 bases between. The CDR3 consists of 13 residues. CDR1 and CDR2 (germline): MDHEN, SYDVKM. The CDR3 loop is CASSPQYQETQYF. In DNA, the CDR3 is TGTGCCAGCAGTCCCCAGTACCAAGAGACCCAGTACTTC.

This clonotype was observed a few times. CDR3 in DNA: TGTGCCACCAGCAGACCACATGATACGCAGTATTTT. Translating gives CATSRPHDTQYF. The chain employs TRBV15 and TRBJ2-3, with D uncertain. The V and J ends lost 2 bases and 6 bases respectively, with 6 bases between them. Germline lookup yields CDR1 LNHNV and CDR2 YYDKDF (reference sequence). This CDR3 comprises 12 residues.

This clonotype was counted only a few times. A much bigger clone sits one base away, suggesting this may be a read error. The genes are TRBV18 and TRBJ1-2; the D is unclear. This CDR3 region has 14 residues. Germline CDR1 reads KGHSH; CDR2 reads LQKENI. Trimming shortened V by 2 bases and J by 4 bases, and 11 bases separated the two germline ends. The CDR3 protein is CASSPSSDVYGYTF. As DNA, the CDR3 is TGTGCCAGCTCACCATCTTCGGACGTCTATGGCTACACCTTC.

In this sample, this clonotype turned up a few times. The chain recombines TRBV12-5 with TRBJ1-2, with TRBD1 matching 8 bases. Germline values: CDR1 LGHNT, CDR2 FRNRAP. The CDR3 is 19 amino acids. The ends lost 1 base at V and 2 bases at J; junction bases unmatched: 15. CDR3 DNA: TGTGCTAGTGGTTTGGCCAGGGACAGGCCCATTTTGCCCAACTATGGCTACACCTTC. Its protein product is CASGLARDRPILPNYGYTF.

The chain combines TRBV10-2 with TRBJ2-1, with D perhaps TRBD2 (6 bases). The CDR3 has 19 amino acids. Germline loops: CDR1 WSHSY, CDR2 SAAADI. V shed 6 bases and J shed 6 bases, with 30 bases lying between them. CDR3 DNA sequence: TGCGCCAGCAGAGGCCGGGACGGTGCCAGGACTACCACTGGCAATGAGCAGTTCTTC. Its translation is CASRGRDGARTTTGNEQFF.

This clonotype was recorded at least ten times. In DNA, the CDR3 is TGTGCCAGCAGTCCTTACCAAACAGGGCCCCGCTCCTACAATGAGCAGTTCTTC. It yields the protein CASSPYQTGPRSYNEQFF. This sequence joins TRBV28 and TRBJ2-1, with D possibly matching TRBD1 (6 bases). This CDR3 has 18 amino acids. V was trimmed by 5 bases and J by 0 bases, leaving 20 bases between them. Germline values: CDR1 MDHEN, CDR2 SYDVKM.

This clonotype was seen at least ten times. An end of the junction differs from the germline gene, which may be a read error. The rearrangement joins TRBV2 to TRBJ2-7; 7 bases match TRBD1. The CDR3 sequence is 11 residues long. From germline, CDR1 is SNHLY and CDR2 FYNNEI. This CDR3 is CASRDRAWVNF. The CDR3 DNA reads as TGTGCCAGCAGAGACAGGGCGTGGGTGAACTTC.

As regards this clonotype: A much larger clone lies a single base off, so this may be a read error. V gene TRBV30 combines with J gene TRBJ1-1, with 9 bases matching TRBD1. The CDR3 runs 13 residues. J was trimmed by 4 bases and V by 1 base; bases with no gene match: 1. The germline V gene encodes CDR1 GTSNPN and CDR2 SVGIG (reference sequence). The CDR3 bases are TGTGCCTGGAGTGCGGGACAGGGCACTGAAGCTTTCTTT. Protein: CAWSAGQGTEAFF.

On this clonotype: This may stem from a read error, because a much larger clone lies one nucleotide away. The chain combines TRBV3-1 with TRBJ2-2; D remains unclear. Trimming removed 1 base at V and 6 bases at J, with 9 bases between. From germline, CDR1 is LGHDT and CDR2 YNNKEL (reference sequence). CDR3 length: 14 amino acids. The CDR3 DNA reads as TGTGCCAGCAGCCAAGTTCAAAGCGCCGGGGAGCTGTTTTTT. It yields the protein CASSQVQSAGELFF.

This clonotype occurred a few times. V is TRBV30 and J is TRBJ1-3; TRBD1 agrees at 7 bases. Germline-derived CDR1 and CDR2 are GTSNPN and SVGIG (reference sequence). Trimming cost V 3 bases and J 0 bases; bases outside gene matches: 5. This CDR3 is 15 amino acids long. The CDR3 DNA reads TGTGCCTGGAGAGGGACAGCTAACTCTGGAAACACCATATATTTT. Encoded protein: CAWRGTANSGNTIYF.

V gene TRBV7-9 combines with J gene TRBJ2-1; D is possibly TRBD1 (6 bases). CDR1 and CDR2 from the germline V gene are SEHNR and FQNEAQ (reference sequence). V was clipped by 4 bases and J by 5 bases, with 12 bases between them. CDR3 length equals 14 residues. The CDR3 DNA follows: TGTGCCAGCAGCTCTGATACAGGGAACAATGAGCAGTTCTTC. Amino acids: CASSSDTGNNEQFF.

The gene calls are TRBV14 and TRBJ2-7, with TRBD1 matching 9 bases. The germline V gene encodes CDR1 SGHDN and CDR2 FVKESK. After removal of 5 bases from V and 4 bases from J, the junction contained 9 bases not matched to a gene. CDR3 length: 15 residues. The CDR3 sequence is CASSKSGTGKYEQYF. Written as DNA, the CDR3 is TGTGCCAGCAGCAAGTCCGGGACAGGGAAGTACGAGCAGTACTTC. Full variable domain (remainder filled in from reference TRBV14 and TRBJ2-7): EAGVTQFPSHSVIEKGQTVTLRCDPISGHDNLYWYRRVMGKEIKFLLHFVKESKQDESGMPNNRFLAERTGGTYSTLKVQPAELEDSGVYFCASSKSGTGKYEQYFGPGTRLTVT.

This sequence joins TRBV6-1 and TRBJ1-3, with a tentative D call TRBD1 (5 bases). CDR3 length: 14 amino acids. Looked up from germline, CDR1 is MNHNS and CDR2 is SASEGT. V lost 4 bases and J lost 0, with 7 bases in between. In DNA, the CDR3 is TGTGCCAGCAGTGGTGACAGCTCTGGAAACACCATATATTTT. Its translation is CASSGDSSGNTIYF.

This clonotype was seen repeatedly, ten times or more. CDR3 sequence reads: CASSSRPLSFLDTQYF. CDR3 DNA: TGTGCCAGCAGTTCCAGACCCCTTAGTTTCTTGGATACGCAGTATTTT. The V gene is TRBV27, the J gene TRBJ2-3, with unresolved D. The CDR3 loop spans 16 amino acids. V shed 4 bases and J shed 6 bases, with 20 bases lying between them. Germline loops: CDR1 MNHEY, CDR2 SMNVEV (reference sequence).

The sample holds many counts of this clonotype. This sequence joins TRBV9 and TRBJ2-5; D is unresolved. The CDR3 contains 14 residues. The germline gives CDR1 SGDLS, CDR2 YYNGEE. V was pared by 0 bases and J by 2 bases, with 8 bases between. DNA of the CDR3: TGTGCCAGCAGCGTAGATAACAGACAAGAGACCCAGTACTTC. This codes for CASSVDNRQETQYF.

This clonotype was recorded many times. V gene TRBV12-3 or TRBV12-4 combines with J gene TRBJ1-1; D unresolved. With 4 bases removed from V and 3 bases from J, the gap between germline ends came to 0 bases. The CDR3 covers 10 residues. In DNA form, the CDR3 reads TGTGCCAGCAGTTACACTGAAGCTTTCTTT. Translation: CASSYTEAFF.